This T cell receptor beta chain came from a study of control samples from healthy donors and cancer patients. This table comes from immunoSEQ multiplex PCR, and its TCRdb copy is limited to in-frame clones, with some not included. The profile shows 190,000 or so clones, approximately 92% of them singletons. This TCR was sampled from a man aged 18-30 years in good health. The source material was blood.

CDR3 sequence reads: CASSVTGGSSYTEAFF. The CDR3 coding sequence is TGTGCCAGCAGCGTCACGGGAGGCAGTTCATACACTGAAGCTTTCTTT. The chain links TRBV9 to TRBJ1-1; D is unresolved. Trimming cost V 2 bases and J 3 bases, with 17 bases left between them. The CDR3 length is 16 residues. Germline loops: CDR1 SGDLS, CDR2 YYNGEE.